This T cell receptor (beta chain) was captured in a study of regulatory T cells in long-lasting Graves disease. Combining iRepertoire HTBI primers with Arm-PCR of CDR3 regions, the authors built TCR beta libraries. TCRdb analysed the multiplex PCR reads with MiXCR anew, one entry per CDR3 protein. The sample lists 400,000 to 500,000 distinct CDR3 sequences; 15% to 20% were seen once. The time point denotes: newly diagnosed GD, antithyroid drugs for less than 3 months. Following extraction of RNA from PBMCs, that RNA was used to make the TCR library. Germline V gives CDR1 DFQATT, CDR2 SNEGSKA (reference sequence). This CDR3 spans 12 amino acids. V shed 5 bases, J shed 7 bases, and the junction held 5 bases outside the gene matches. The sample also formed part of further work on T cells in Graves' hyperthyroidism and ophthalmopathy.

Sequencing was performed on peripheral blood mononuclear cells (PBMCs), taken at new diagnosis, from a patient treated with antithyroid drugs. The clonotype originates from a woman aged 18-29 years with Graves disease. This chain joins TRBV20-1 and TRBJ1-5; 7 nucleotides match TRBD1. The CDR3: CSALRGQQPQHF. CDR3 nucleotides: TGCAGTGCTCTGAGGGGGCAACAGCCCCAGCATTTT.